These 32 T cell receptor beta chains originate from one sample sequenced in a study of graft-versus-host responses after intestinal transplantation. The protocol was immunoSEQ multiplex PCR, while the TCRdb copy is restricted to in-frame clones and leaves out a portion. This table has about 43,000 clones, about 95% appearing once. The source was PBMCs, collected roughly 51 weeks after intestinal transplant. The receptors originated from a human patient who received an intestinal transplant, so some T cells may come from the graft donor.

This chain links TRBV27 with TRBJ1-5; 9 positions agree with TRBD1. CDR3 size: 14 residues. The ends lost 6 bases at V and 6 bases at J; junction bases unmatched: 6. Germline V gene data show CDR1 as MNHEY and CDR2 as SMNVEV (reference sequence). CDR3 DNA: TGTGCCAGCAGACTCAGACAGGGGGGTCAGCCCCAGCATTTT. Translated, it gives CASRLRQGGQPQHF.

This clone occurred once. The V call is TRBV11-2, the J call TRBJ2-7; 11 bases are a match to TRBD2. Germline lookup yields CDR1 SGHAT and CDR2 FQNNGV. The CDR3 totals 17 residues. V shed 4 bases, J shed 4 bases, and the junction held 12 bases outside the gene matches. DNA of the CDR3: TGTGCCAGCAGCTCCGACCGACTAGCGGGGTTAGGGTACGAGCAGTACTTC. This codes for CASSSDRLAGLGYEQYF.

The chain is built from TRBV5-6 and TRBJ1-6, with TRBD1 as a possible D gene (6 bases). Between the trimmed V and J ends, which lost 4 bases and 7 bases, there was a span of 9 bases. This CDR3 has 13 residues. Germline assignment: CDR1 SGHDT and CDR2 YYEEEE. The CDR3 nucleotides are TGTGCCAGCAGCGGGACAACAAATTCACCCCTCCACTTT. This codes for CASSGTTNSPLHF.

J is TRBJ2-7 and V is TRBV28, with 10 bases matching TRBD2. The CDR3 sequence is 14 residues long. V shed 6 bases, J shed 5 bases, and the junction held 7 bases outside the gene matches. Germline V lookup: CDR1 MDHEN, CDR2 SYDVKM. CDR3 residues: CASSPSGRVDEQYF. The CDR3 nucleotides are TGTGCCAGCAGCCCGAGCGGGAGGGTCGACGAGCAGTACTTC.

The chain employs TRBV5-1 and TRBJ2-7; D is uncertain. CDR3 size: 12 residues. Trimming stripped 0 bases from V and 2 bases from J, with 3 bases between. Per the germline V gene, CDR1 is SGHRS and CDR2 is YFSETQ. CDR3 nucleotide sequence: TGCGCCAGCAGCTTGGCACCCTACGAGCAGTACTTC. It codes for CASSLAPYEQYF.

V gene TRBV27 combines with J gene TRBJ2-2, with 9 bases that match TRBD1. In germline, CDR1 is MNHEY, CDR2 SMNVEV (reference sequence). This CDR3 has 17 residues. The V gene end was trimmed by 4 bases and the J gene end by 4 bases; junction bases not matched to a gene: 10. CDR3 sequence reads: CASSSPRRGQGTGELFF. CDR3 DNA: TGTGCCAGCAGTTCCCCACGGCGGGGACAGGGCACCGGGGAGCTGTTTTTT.

V and J are TRBV19 and TRBJ2-7; D call uncertain. Trimming left V 0 bases short and J 0 bases short, with 9 bases between. This CDR3 contains 15 residues. Germline assignment: CDR1 LNHDA and CDR2 SQIVND (reference sequence). The CDR3 here is CASSIEAVSSYEQYF. DNA for the CDR3: TGTGCCAGTAGTATAGAGGCGGTGAGCTCCTACGAGCAGTACTTC. The full variable domain, rest sourced from reference TRBV19 and TRBJ2-7, is DGGITQSPKYLFRKEGQNVTLSCEQNLNHDAMYWYRQDPGQGLRLIYYSQIVNDFQKGDIAEGYSVSREKKESFPLTVTSAQKNPTAFYLCASSIEAVSSYEQYFGPGTRLTVT.

CDR3 residues: CASRPGQGYEQYF. The CDR3, as DNA: TGTGCCAGCAGGCCCGGACAGGGGTACGAGCAGTACTTC. This rearrangement joins TRBV6-4 to TRBJ2-5, with 9 nucleotides matching TRBD1. The J call is doubtful: the DNA matches TRBJ2-7 better. Looked up from germline, CDR1 is MRHNA and CDR2 is SNTAGT. The CDR3 is 13 amino acids.

The rearrangement joins TRBV6-5 to TRBJ2-3; no clear D gene. The germline V gene encodes CDR1 MNHEY and CDR2 SVGAGI. V was shortened by 0 bases and J by 4 bases, with 8 bases between the two germline ends. This CDR3 region has 14 residues. In nucleotides, the CDR3 is TGTGCCAGCAGTTACTCGATTCAATCAGATACGCAGTATTTT. Translated, it gives CASSYSIQSDTQYF.

The CDR3 nucleotides are TGTGCTAGTGGTTTGGTGGGTCGGGGGCGCGAGGGTTACGAGCAGTACTTC. Translation: CASGLVGRGREGYEQYF. V usage is TRBV12-5 and J usage is TRBJ2-7, with D perhaps assigned TRBD1 or TRBD2 (6 bases each). The CDR3 spans 17 residues. The ends were cut back, 0 bases at V and 4 bases at J, with 19 bases in the middle. Germline V gene sequence: CDR1 LGHNT, CDR2 FRNRAP.

This chain uses TRBV5-1 with TRBJ1-4; perhaps TRBD1 as D (5 bases). Trimming took off 2 bases at V and 10 bases at J, with 18 bases between the two ends. There are 15 residues in the CDR3. CDR1 is SGHRS, CDR2 YFSETQ, per germline. The CDR3 sequence: CASSLDRGPGAKLFF. The CDR3 DNA reads as TGCGCCAGCAGCTTAGATCGGGGCCCTGGTGCAAAACTGTTTTTT. The whole variable domain, remainder taken from reference TRBV5-1 and TRBJ1-4, is KAGVTQTPRYLIKTRGQQVTLSCSPISGHRSVSWYQQTPGQGLQFLFEYFSETQRNKGNFPGRFSGRQFSNSRSEMNVSTLELGDSALYLCASSLDRGPGAKLFFGSGTQLSVL.

The chain joins TRBV5-5 to TRBJ2-1; D is perhaps TRBD2 (7 bases). Trimming took 4 bases from V and 0 from J, leaving 17 bases between them. There are 17 residues in the CDR3. Germline CDR1 is SGHKS and CDR2 is YYEKEE (reference sequence). CDR3 coding DNA: TGTGCCAGCAGCCTGGGGGGGCGGGTAAGCTCCTACAATGAGCAGTTCTTC. Translating it yields CASSLGGRVSSYNEQFF.

V is TRBV6-5 and J is TRBJ2-7; D possibly corresponds to TRBD1 (5 bases). Germline CDR1 and CDR2: MNHEY and SVGAGI. The CDR3 runs to 16 residues. With 4 bases removed from V and 0 bases from J, the gap between germline ends came to 16 bases. CDR3 DNA: TGTGCCAGCAGTTTATCAGGGATTTCGAGCTCCTACGAGCAGTACTTC. Translated, it gives CASSLSGISSSYEQYF.

The chain employs TRBV9 and TRBJ1-2; TRBD1 is a possible D gene (5 bases). This CDR3 spans 14 amino acids. Germline loops: CDR1 SGDLS, CDR2 YYNGEE. V was shortened by 0 bases and J by 1 base, with 7 bases between the two germline ends. The CDR3 loop is CASSVAGYNYGYTF. CDR3 coding DNA: TGTGCCAGCAGCGTAGCAGGGTATAACTATGGCTACACCTTC.

The chain recombines TRBV9 with TRBJ2-7, with no clear D. This CDR3 has 13 residues. Germline V lookup: CDR1 SGDLS, CDR2 YYNGEE. V was cut by 0 bases and J by 3 bases, with 7 bases left in between. CDR3 in amino acids: CASSVGLNYEQYF. The CDR3 DNA reads as TGTGCCAGCAGCGTAGGACTCAACTACGAGCAGTACTTC.

The genes are TRBV12-5 and TRBJ2-5; TRBD2 aligns across 12 bases. This CDR3 is 15 amino acids long. Trimming took 6 bases from V and 5 from J; bases not matched to a gene: 7. The germline gives CDR1 LGHNT, CDR2 FRNRAP. The CDR3 DNA reads TGTGCTAGTGGCGAGACTAGCGGGAGCTTGGAGACCCAGTACTTC. Its protein product is CASGETSGSLETQYF.

The V gene is TRBV7-9, the J gene TRBJ2-3; no clear D gene. V lost 5 bases and J 2 bases, leaving 11 bases between the germline ends. Germline V gene sequence: CDR1 SEHNR, CDR2 FQNEAQ (reference sequence). This CDR3 comprises 14 residues. In DNA, the CDR3 is TGTGCCAGCAGCACCGACCCGGCCACAGATACGCAGTATTTT. Amino acid sequence: CASSTDPATDTQYF.

The gene calls are TRBV6-5 and TRBJ2-5; D is possibly TRBD2 (6 bases). The CDR3 loop spans 15 amino acids. Germline CDR1 MNHEY, CDR2 SVGAGI. The ends were cut back, 1 base at V and 5 bases at J, with 14 bases in the middle. The CDR3 here is CASSYWGGMDETQYF. In nucleotides, the CDR3 is TGTGCCAGCAGTTACTGGGGCGGGATGGACGAGACCCAGTACTTC.

J is TRBJ1-2 and V is TRBV5-1; perhaps TRBD1 as D (5 bases). CDR1 is SGHRS, CDR2 YFSETQ, per germline. The CDR3 consists of 15 residues. Trimming cost V 0 bases and J 4 bases, with 13 bases left between them. The CDR3: CASSLGGGESYGYTF. CDR3 DNA: TGCGCCAGCAGCTTGGGAGGAGGGGAGTCCTATGGCTACACCTTC.

The rearrangement links TRBV7-9 to TRBJ1-6; 11 bases match TRBD1. V was pared by 4 bases and J by 14 bases, with 10 bases of the junction left unmatched. This CDR3 is built from 15 residues. CDR1 is SEHNR, CDR2 FQNEAQ, per germline (reference sequence). The CDR3 region is CASSSAGTGGLSLHF. CDR3 in DNA: TGTGCCAGCAGCTCCGCGGGGACAGGGGGTTTATCCCTCCACTTT.

The genes are TRBV5-6 and TRBJ2-5; D not resolved. Per the germline V gene, CDR1 is SGHDT and CDR2 is YYEEEE. This CDR3 is 15 amino acids long. V was clipped by 0 bases and J by 4 bases, with 13 bases between them. Here the CDR3 reads CASSLGLGKGETQYF. The CDR3 region has the DNA TGTGCCAGCAGCTTGGGTTTGGGAAAGGGAGAGACCCAGTACTTC.

The chain links TRBV4-1 to TRBJ2-2; 7 bases agree with TRBD2. Germline V gene data show CDR1 as MGHRA and CDR2 as YSYEKL. V was pared by 1 base and J by 6 bases, with 8 bases of the junction left unmatched. There are 16 residues in the CDR3. The CDR3 DNA reads TGCGCCAGCAGCCAAGTAGCCCAGGGAGGGCCCGGGGAGCTGTTTTTT. Protein: CASSQVAQGGPGELFF.

J is TRBJ2-7 and V is TRBV6-5; TRBD2 matches at 11 bases. Germline V gene data show CDR1 as MNHEY and CDR2 as SVGAGI. The length of the CDR3 is 16 residues. The ends lost 0 bases at V and 4 bases at J; junction bases unmatched: 5. CDR3 DNA: TGTGCCAGCAGTTACTCGAGTGTAGCGGGAGGGTACGAGCAGTACTTC. Translation: CASSYSSVAGGYEQYF.

The gene calls are TRBV4-1 and TRBJ2-3; TRBD1 aligns across 11 bases. CDR1 is MGHRA, CDR2 YSYEKL, per germline. The CDR3 loop spans 15 amino acids. Trimming removed 6 bases from V and 2 bases from J; junction bases left unmatched: 4. The CDR3 protein is CASSRTGGSTDTQYF. The DNA of the CDR3 is TGCGCCAGCAGTCGGACAGGGGGCTCCACAGATACGCAGTATTTT.

V is TRBV12-5 and J is TRBJ1-5, with unresolved D. Germline loops: CDR1 LGHNT, CDR2 FRNRAP. Between the trimmed V and J ends, which lost 6 bases and 8 bases, there was a span of 8 bases. The CDR3 consists of 11 residues. Here the CDR3 DNA reads TGTGCTAGTGGGCCCAGTAAGCCCCAGCATTTT. Translation: CASGPSKPQHF.

The CDR3 DNA reads as TGTGCCAGCAGTTTAGGTGTGTTGGGGGGGACTGAAGCTTTCTTT. Amino acids: CASSLGVLGGTEAFF. This rearrangement joins TRBV27 to TRBJ1-1, with D possibly being TRBD1 (5 bases). There are 15 residues in the CDR3. The germline V gene encodes CDR1 MNHEY and CDR2 SMNVEV (reference sequence). V was shortened by 2 bases and J by 5 bases, with 15 bases between the two germline ends.

The chain is built from TRBV5-4 and TRBJ1-2; D perhaps matches TRBD1 (5 bases). Between the trimmed V and J ends, which lost 2 bases and 3 bases, there was a span of 11 bases. The germline gives CDR1 SGHNT, CDR2 YYREEE (reference sequence). The length of the CDR3 is 14 residues. CDR3 sequence: CASSLEGGDYGYTF. The CDR3 coding sequence is TGTGCCAGCAGCTTAGAAGGAGGGGACTATGGCTACACCTTC.

This sequence joins TRBV10-1 and TRBJ1-3; D is unresolved. The V gene's germline CDR1 is WNHNN and CDR2 SYGVQD (reference sequence). The ends were cut back, 3 bases at V and 1 base at J, with 10 bases in the middle. There are 15 residues in the CDR3. CDR3 in DNA: TGCGCCAGCAGTGAATCCACAAGATCTGGAAACACCATATATTTT. Residues: CASSESTRSGNTIYF.

The V and J genes are TRBV28 and TRBJ2-7; D uncertain. CDR1 is MDHEN and CDR2 is SYDVKM in the germline V gene. V was pared by 3 bases and J by 3 bases, with 3 bases between. CDR3 length: 11 residues. The CDR3 DNA follows: TGTGCCAGCAGTTTTGGCTACGAGCAGTACTTC. This translates into CASSFGYEQYF.

The V gene is TRBV6-5, the J gene TRBJ2-3; D not certain. V was cut by 2 bases and J by 2 bases, with 14 bases left in between. The CDR3 is 16 residues long. Germline CDR1 is MNHEY and CDR2 is SVGAGI. This CDR3 is CASSYLRVGNTDTQYF. CDR3 DNA: TGTGCCAGCAGTTACCTAAGGGTGGGGAACACAGATACGCAGTATTTT.

The rearrangement uses TRBV19 and TRBJ1-4; D not resolved. The V gene lost 4 bases and the J gene lost 7 bases, with 7 bases spanning the gap. This CDR3 is built from 12 residues. The germline V gene has CDR1 LNHDA and CDR2 SQIVND (reference sequence). CDR3 coding DNA: TGTGCCAGTAGTAATCCCCCTGAAAAACTGTTTTTT. This sequence encodes CASSNPPEKLFF.

The chain has TRBV6-5 and TRBJ2-2, with no clear D. The germline CDR1 and CDR2 sequences are MNHEY and SVGAGI. The CDR3 covers 13 residues. V was trimmed by 11 bases and J by 3 bases, leaving 13 bases between them. CDR3 region: CAGPRIHTGELFF. CDR3 bases: TGTGCCGGCCCTCGGATCCACACCGGGGAGCTGTTTTTT.